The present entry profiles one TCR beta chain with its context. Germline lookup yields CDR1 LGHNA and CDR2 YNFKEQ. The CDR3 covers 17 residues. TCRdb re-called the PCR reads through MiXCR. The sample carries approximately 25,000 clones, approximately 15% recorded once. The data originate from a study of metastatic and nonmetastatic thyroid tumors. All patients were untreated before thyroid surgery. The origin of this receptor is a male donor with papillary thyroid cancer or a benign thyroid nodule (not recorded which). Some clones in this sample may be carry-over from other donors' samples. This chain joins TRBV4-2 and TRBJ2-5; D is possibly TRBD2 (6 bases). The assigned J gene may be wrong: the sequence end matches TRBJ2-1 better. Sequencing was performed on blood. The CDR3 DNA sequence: TGTGCCAGCAGCCAAGTTGGACGTGGGAGGCTGGGGAATGAGCAGTTCTTC. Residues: CASSQVGRGRLGNEQFF.